This is a list of T cell receptor beta chains from one sample in a study of CD8 T cells in Susac syndrome. Via MiXCR, TCRdb re-called the immunoSEQ multiplex PCR reads, giving one row per CDR3 protein. Of around 150,000 distinct CDR3 sequences listed, approximately 94% were seen once; the top ten hold about 0.095%. Sequenced input: CD4+ T cells from PBMCs. The receptor source for this set is a human donor with multiple sclerosis. The CDR3 runs from the conserved cysteine through the conserved F or W.

cdr3_aa j_call v_call
CASSTGTSGTDTQYF TRBJ2-3 TRBV7-2
CASRPSGTTTGELFF TRBJ2-2 TRBV5-1
CASTRQGVNTEAFF TRBJ1-1 TRBV5-6
CASSRTGGGELFF TRBJ2-2 TRBV2
CASSLVPGQGAGGNTIYF TRBJ1-3 TRBV7-6
CASSQVDLGGANVLTF TRBJ2-6 TRBV4-1
CASSYRGNEKLFF TRBJ1-4 TRBV6-2/TRBV6-3
CASSYQQARMAFF TRBJ1-1 TRBV6-2/TRBV6-3
CASSLGKETQYF TRBJ2-5 TRBV11-1
CATRVGNGDQPQHF TRBJ1-5 TRBV19
CASSFTEETQYF TRBJ2-5 TRBV5-4
CASSFSGPYEQYF TRBJ2-7 TRBV12-3/TRBV12-4
CASTLGVTPLHF TRBJ1-6 TRBV12-3/TRBV12-4
CASSPLSGLAGVGELFF TRBJ2-2 TRBV3-1
CASTSDRANTEAFF TRBJ1-1 TRBV6-4
CSASKGLAFTYEQYF TRBJ2-7 TRBV20-1
CAWSTVAEKLFF TRBJ1-4 TRBV30
CASSYSNRNTEAFF TRBJ1-1 TRBV6-5
CASSPVLSYNEQFF TRBJ2-1 TRBV6-2/TRBV6-3
CSARDHRGADTEAFF TRBJ1-1 TRBV20-1
CASSQVQGGSGNTIYF TRBJ1-3 TRBV4-3
CASSMGYEQYF TRBJ2-7 TRBV5-6
CASSFLGQGPGEVFF TRBJ1-1 TRBV5-1
CASSYGPASDQRYGYTF TRBJ1-2 TRBV6-5
CASRSQGASSYEQYF TRBJ2-7 TRBV6-6
CARTGTGGREQFF TRBJ2-1 TRBV2
CAWGGPTTEQYF TRBJ2-7 TRBV30
CASSYRVFALGTNVLTF TRBJ2-6 TRBV6-5
CASRDDRDEAFF TRBJ1-1 TRBV5-1
CSVLGSGSSYNEQFF TRBJ2-1 TRBV29-1
CASSLAGTGYGYTF TRBJ1-2 TRBV5-1
CSVSLHVRPGEGYTF TRBJ1-2 TRBV29-1
CASSLAGGAGANVLTF TRBJ2-6 TRBV6-1
CASRDWETYEQYF TRBJ2-7 TRBV3-1
CASSWDPGQQKETQYF TRBJ2-5 TRBV6-5
CASSQAKGEQYF TRBJ2-7 TRBV3-1
CATSEVGQGIPETQYF TRBJ2-5 TRBV24-1
CASSQEGRLDEKLFF TRBJ1-4 TRBV4-3
CASSFGGGYSPLHF TRBJ1-6 TRBV27
CASSLSGGSNQPQHF TRBJ1-5 TRBV12-3/TRBV12-4
CASSFSGMTNELMTQYF TRBJ2-5 TRBV7-9
CASAGRAEPRETQYF TRBJ2-5 TRBV6-1
CASRDGNNEKLFF TRBJ1-4 TRBV7-2
CASSYSMTGNYGYTF TRBJ1-2 TRBV6-6
CSASRGTDDTEAFF TRBJ1-1 TRBV20-1
CASSLNREGVGYTF TRBJ1-2 TRBV7-3